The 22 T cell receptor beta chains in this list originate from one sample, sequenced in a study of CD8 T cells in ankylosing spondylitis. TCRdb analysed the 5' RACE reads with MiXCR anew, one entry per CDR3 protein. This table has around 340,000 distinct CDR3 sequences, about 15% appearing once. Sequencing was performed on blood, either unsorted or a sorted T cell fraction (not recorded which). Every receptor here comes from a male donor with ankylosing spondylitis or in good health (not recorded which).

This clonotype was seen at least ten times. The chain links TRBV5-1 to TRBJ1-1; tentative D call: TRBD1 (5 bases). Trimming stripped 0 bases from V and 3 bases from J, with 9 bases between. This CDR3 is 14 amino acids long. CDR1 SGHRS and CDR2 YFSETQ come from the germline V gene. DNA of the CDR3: TGCGCCAGCAGCTTGGAAGGGACCTACACTGAAGCTTTCTTT. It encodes CASSLEGTYTEAFF.

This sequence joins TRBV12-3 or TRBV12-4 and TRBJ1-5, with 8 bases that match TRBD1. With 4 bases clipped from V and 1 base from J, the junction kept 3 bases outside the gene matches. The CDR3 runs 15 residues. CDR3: CASSSTGGSNQPQHF. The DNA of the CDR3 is TGTGCCAGCAGTTCCACAGGGGGAAGCAATCAGCCCCAGCATTTT.

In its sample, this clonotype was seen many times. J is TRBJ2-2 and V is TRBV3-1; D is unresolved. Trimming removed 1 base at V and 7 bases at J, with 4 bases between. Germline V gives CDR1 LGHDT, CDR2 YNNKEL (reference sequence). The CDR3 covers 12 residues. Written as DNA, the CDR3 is TGTGCCAGCAGCCAAGGTGGCGGGGAGCTGTTTTTT. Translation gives CASSQGGGELFF.

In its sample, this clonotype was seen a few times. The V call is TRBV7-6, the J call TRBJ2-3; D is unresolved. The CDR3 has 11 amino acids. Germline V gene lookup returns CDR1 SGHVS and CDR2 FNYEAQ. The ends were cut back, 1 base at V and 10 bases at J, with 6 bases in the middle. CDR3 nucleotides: TGTGCCAGCAGCTTAGTAGGCCCGCAGTATTTT. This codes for CASSLVGPQYF.

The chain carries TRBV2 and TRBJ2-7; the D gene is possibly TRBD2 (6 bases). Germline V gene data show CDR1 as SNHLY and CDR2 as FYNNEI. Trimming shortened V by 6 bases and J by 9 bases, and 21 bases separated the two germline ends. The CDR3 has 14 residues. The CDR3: CASRWRGARDVQYF. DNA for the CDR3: TGTGCCAGCAGGTGGAGGGGCGCAAGGGACGTGCAGTACTTC.

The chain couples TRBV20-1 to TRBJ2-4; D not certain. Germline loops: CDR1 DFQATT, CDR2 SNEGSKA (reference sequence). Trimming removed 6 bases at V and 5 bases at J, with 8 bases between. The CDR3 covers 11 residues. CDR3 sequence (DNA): TGCAGTGCAAAAGGCCAAAACATTCAGTACTTC. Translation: CSAKGQNIQYF.

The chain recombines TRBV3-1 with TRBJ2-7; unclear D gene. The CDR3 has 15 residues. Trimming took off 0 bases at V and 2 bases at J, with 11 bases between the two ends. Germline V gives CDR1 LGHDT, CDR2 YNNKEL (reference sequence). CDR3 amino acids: CASSQEATEPYEQYF. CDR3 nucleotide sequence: TGTGCCAGCAGCCAAGAGGCGACGGAGCCCTACGAGCAGTACTTC.

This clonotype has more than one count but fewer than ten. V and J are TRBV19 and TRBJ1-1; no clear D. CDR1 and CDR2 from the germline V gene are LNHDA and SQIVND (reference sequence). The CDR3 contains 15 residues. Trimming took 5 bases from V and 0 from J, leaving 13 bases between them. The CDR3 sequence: CASSGARGMNTEAFF. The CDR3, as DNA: TGTGCCAGTAGTGGCGCGAGAGGGATGAACACTGAAGCTTTCTTT.

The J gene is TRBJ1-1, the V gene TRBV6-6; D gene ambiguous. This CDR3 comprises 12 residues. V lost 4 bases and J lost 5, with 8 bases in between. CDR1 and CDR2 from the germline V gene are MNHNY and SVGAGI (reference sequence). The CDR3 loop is CASSSPLTEAFF. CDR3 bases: TGTGCCAGCAGTTCGCCATTGACTGAAGCTTTCTTT.

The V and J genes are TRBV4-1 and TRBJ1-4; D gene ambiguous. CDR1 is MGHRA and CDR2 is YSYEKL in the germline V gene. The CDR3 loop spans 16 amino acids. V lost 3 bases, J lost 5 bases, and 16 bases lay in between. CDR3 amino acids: CASSHFQVLMNEKLFF. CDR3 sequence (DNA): TGCGCCAGCAGCCACTTTCAGGTTCTGATGAATGAAAAACTGTTTTTT.

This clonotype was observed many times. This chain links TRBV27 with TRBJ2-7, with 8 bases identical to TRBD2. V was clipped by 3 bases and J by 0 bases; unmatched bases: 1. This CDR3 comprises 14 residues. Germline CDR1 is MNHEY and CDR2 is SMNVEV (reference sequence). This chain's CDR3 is CASSFSGSSYEQYF. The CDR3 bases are TGTGCCAGCAGTTTCAGCGGGAGCTCCTACGAGCAGTACTTC.

The CDR3 protein is CSARALLAASYNEQFF. The CDR3 bases are TGCAGTGCTAGAGCGTTACTAGCGGCCTCCTACAATGAGCAGTTCTTC. This chain connects TRBV20-1 to TRBJ2-1; 8 nucleotides match TRBD2. Germline V gene sequence: CDR1 DFQATT, CDR2 SNEGSKA (reference sequence). Losses at the gene ends were 1 base for V and 0 bases for J; bases not matched to a gene: 5. The CDR3 is made up of 16 amino acids.

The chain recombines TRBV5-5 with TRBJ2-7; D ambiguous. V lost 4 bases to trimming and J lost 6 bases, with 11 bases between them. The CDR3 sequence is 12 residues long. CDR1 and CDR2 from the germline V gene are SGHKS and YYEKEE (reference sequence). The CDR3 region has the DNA TGTGCCAGCAGCCCCTCCATGTCCGAGCAGTACTTC. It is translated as CASSPSMSEQYF.

This CDR3 reads CASSLGPNRSNQPQHF. CDR3 DNA: TGCGCCAGCAGCTTGGGCCCTAACAGAAGCAATCAGCCCCAGCATTTT. The J gene is TRBJ1-5, the V gene TRBV5-1, with D unclear. Germline CDR1 reads SGHRS; CDR2 reads YFSETQ. The CDR3 consists of 16 residues. V lost 0 bases and J lost 1, with 11 bases in between.

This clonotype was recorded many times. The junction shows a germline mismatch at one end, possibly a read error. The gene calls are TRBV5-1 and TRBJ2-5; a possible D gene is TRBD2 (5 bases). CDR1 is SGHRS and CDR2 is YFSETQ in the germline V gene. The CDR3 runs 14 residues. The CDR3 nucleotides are TGTGCCAGCAGTCTCGGAACTAGTCAGGAGACCCAGTACTTC. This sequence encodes CASSLGTSQETQYF. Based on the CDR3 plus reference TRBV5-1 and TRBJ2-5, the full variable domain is KAGVTQTPRYLIKTRGQQVTLSCSPISGHRSVSWYQQTPGQGLQFLFEYFSETQRNKGNFPGRFSGRQFSNSRSEMNVSTLELGDSALYLCASSLGTSQETQYFGPGTRLLVL.

The CDR3 loop reads CASSTTGLEADTQYF. Written as DNA, the CDR3 is TGTGCCAGCAGCACGACGGGACTAGAGGCAGATACGCAGTATTTT. The V gene is TRBV7-8, the J gene TRBJ2-3; 8 bases are a match to TRBD2. The germline CDR1 and CDR2 sequences are SGHVS and FQNEAQ. J was trimmed by 4 bases and V by 5 bases; bases with no gene match: 8. The length of the CDR3 is 15 residues.

CDR3 coding DNA: TGTGCCAGCAGCTTAGATCACGGTGGCGGTCGCACAGATACGCAGTATTTT. It codes for CASSLDHGGGRTDTQYF. V is TRBV11-2 and J is TRBJ2-3; D remains unclear. Germline assignment: CDR1 SGHAT and CDR2 FQNNGV. This CDR3 spans 17 amino acids. V lost 0 bases and J 1 base, leaving 14 bases between the germline ends.

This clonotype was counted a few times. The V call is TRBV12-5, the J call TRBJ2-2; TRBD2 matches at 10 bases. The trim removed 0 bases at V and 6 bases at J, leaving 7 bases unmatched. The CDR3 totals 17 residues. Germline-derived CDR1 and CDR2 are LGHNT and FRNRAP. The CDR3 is CASGLVRASGGPGELFF. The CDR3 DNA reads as TGTGCTAGTGGTTTGGTGAGGGCTAGCGGGGGCCCCGGGGAGCTGTTTTTT.

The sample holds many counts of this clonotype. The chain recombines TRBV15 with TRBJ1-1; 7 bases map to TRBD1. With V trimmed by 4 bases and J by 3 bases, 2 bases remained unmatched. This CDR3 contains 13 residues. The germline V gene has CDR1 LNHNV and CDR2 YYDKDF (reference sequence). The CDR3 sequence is CATSKGAHTEAFF. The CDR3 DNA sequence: TGTGCCACCAGCAAGGGGGCCCACACTGAAGCTTTCTTT. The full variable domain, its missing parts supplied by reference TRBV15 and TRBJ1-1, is DAMVIQNPRYQVTQFGKPVTLSCSQTLNHNVMYWYQQKSSQAPKLLFHYYDKDFNNEADTPDNFQSRRPNTSFCFLDIRSPGLGDTAMYLCATSKGAHTEAFFGQGTRLTVV.

CDR3 region: CASSPSGLLYGYTF. The DNA for the CDR3 is TGCGCCAGCAGCCCCTCGGGACTCTTATATGGCTACACCTTC. V is TRBV5-1 and J is TRBJ1-2, with D perhaps TRBD1 (5 bases). Germline values: CDR1 SGHRS, CDR2 YFSETQ. Trimming stripped 4 bases from V and 5 bases from J, with 15 bases between. The CDR3 sequence is 14 residues long.

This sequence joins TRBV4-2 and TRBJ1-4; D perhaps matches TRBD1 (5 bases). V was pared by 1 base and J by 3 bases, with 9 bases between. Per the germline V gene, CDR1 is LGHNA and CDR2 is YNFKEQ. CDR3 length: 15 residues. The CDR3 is CASSQARDANEKLFF. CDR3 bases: TGTGCCAGCAGCCAAGCCCGGGACGCTAATGAAAAACTGTTTTTT.

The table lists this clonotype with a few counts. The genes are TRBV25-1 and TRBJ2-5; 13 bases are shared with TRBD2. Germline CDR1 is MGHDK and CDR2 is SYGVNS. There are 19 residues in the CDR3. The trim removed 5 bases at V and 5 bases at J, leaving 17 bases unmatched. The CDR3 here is CASSRRPGLAGTTQETQYF. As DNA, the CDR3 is TGTGCCAGCAGTCGACGACCGGGACTAGCGGGGACCACCCAGGAGACCCAGTACTTC.